This TCR beta chain was identified during a study of graft-versus-host responses after intestinal transplantation. Study-wide results and caveats: GvH clones occurred in recipient marrow; some first appeared in ileum or blood.

Sequencing was performed with immunoSEQ multiplex PCR; in TCRdb, only in-frame clones are kept and a portion is missing. The table includes tens of thousands of clones, 70% to 80% detected once. Researchers processed graft tissue to release intraepithelial and lamina propria lymphocytes. Details on this clone: Its specificity is not known.

Trimming shortened V by 2 bases and J by 1 base, and 9 bases separated the two germline ends. CDR1 and CDR2 from the germline V gene are GTSNPN and SVGIG (reference sequence). This CDR3 comprises 14 residues. The chain joins TRBV30 to TRBJ1-3; D possibly corresponds to TRBD1 (5 bases). The sample in question was ileum tissue, obtained 12 days after intestinal transplant. The sequence was collected from a human patient who received an intestinal transplant, so some T cells may come from the graft donor. Here the CDR3 DNA reads TGTGCCTGGAGTCTTCAGGGTTCTGGAAACACCATATATTTT. The encoded protein is CAWSLQGSGNTIYF.